Below, 7 T cell receptor beta chains from the same sample are listed, as sequenced in a study of cytomegalovirus exposure and HLA in healthy donors. Primers included in the PCR were 60 Vbeta and 13 Jbeta primers. Sequencing used immunoSEQ multiplex PCR; TCRdb keeps in-frame clones, though not all of them. Altogether some 40,000 clones are present, approximately 84% being singletons, with the ten largest covering 2.7%. What was sequenced was PBMCs. These TCRs come from a man aged 50 to 60 in good health and CMV-seronegative.

This sequence joins TRBV6-1 and TRBJ1-2; 9 bases are shared with TRBD1. After removal of 7 bases from V and 4 bases from J, the junction contained 4 bases not matched to a gene. The CDR3 runs to 13 residues. Germline V lookup: CDR1 MNHNS, CDR2 SASEGT. This chain's CDR3 is CASTEQGAYGYTF. CDR3 in DNA: TGTGCCAGCACCGAACAGGGGGCCTATGGCTACACCTTC.

CDR3 bases: TGTGCCAGCAGTGACTTGGACAGGGTGAATGAAAAACTGTTTTTT. Its translation: CASSDLDRVNEKLFF. The chain links TRBV6-5 to TRBJ1-4; 8 bases align to TRBD1. J gave up 5 bases and V 5 bases, and 7 bases lay outside the gene matches. This CDR3 is 15 amino acids long. Germline V CDR1 and CDR2: MNHEY, SVGAGI.

The chain combines TRBV5-1 with TRBJ1-2, with TRBD1 matching over 11 bases. The V gene end was trimmed by 1 base and the J gene end by 7 bases; junction bases not matched to a gene: 6. CDR1 and CDR2 (germline): SGHRS, YFSETQ. CDR3 length: 15 amino acids. The CDR3 nucleotides are TGCGCCAGCAGCTTGTATGGACAGGGGGCAAGTGGCTACACCTTC. Its translation: CASSLYGQGASGYTF.

This chain uses TRBV10-3 with TRBJ2-5; 7 bases line up with TRBD1. V shed 6 bases, J shed 0 bases, and the junction held 7 bases outside the gene matches. This CDR3 region has 15 residues. The germline CDR1 and CDR2 sequences are ENHRY and SYGVKD. The chain's CDR3 is CAISSGTAYQETQYF. The CDR3 DNA reads as TGTGCCATCAGCTCCGGGACAGCGTACCAAGAGACCCAGTACTTC.

The chain links TRBV6-5 to TRBJ2-7, with D possibly matching TRBD1 (6 bases). This CDR3 has 14 amino acids. In germline, CDR1 is MNHEY, CDR2 SVGAGI. The ends were cut back, 10 bases at V and 0 bases at J, with 16 bases in the middle. The CDR3 sequence: CATQRRDNSYEQYF. CDR3 nucleotides: TGTGCCACCCAAAGAAGGGACAACTCCTACGAGCAGTACTTC.

The J gene is TRBJ1-1, the V gene TRBV18; a possible D gene is TRBD1 (6 bases). The CDR3 loop spans 13 amino acids. V was pared by 4 bases and J by 1 base, with 7 bases between. The germline CDR1 and CDR2 sequences are KGHSH and LQKENI. The CDR3: CASSQQGNTEAFF. In nucleotides, the CDR3 is TGTGCCAGCTCACAACAGGGGAACACTGAAGCTTTCTTT.

This clone was seen a single time. This chain connects TRBV5-4 to TRBJ1-2; D not resolved. The V gene's germline CDR1 is SGHNT and CDR2 YYREEE (reference sequence). Trimming shortened V by 5 bases and J by 3 bases, and 11 bases separated the two germline ends. This CDR3 is built from 13 residues. CDR3 in DNA: TGTGCCAGCAGACTGAGGTCGGACTATGGCTACACCTTC. The encoded protein is CASRLRSDYGYTF.